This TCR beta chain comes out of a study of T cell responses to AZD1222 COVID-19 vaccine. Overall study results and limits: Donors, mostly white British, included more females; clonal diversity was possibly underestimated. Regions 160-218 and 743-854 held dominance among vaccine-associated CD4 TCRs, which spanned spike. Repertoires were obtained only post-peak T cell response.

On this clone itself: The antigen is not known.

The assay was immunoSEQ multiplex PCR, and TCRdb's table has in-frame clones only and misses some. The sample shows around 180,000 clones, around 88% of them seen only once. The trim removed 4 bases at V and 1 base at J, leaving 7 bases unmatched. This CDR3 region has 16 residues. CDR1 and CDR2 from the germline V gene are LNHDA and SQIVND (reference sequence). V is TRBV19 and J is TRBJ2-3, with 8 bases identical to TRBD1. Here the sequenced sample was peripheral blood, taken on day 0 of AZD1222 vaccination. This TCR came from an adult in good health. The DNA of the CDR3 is TGTGCCAGTAGTACTCGGACAGGGTTTGGCACAGATACGCAGTATTTT. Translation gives CASSTRTGFGTDTQYF. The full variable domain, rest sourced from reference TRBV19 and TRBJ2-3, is DGGITQSPKYLFRKEGQNVTLSCEQNLNHDAMYWYRQDPGQGLRLIYYSQIVNDFQKGDIAEGYSVSREKKESFPLTVTSAQKNPTAFYLCASSTRTGFGTDTQYFGPGTRLTVL.